One sample yielded the 5 T cell receptor beta chains listed below, sequenced in a study of blood T cell repertoires in COVID-19. The method was immunoSEQ multiplex PCR; TCRdb's version includes in-frame clones alone and lacks a portion of them. The sample yields almost 500,000 clones, approximately 90% seen once. Sequenced sample: PBMCs or T cells enriched from blood (not recorded which). Source of these receptors: a woman in her sixties who had recovered from COVID-19.

This chain uses TRBV6-5 with TRBJ2-7; the D gene is possibly TRBD2 (5 bases). With 8 bases removed from V and 4 bases from J, the gap between germline ends came to 21 bases. There are 15 residues in the CDR3. Germline V gene data show CDR1 as MNHEY and CDR2 as SVGAGI. The CDR3: CASSRGARVLYEQYV. Written as DNA, the CDR3 is TGTGCCAGCTCCCGGGGAGCCCGTGTCCTTTACGAGCAGTACGTC.

The rearrangement uses TRBV10-3 and TRBJ1-5, with a weak D call TRBD1 (6 bases). The CDR3 contains 14 residues. The V gene lost 2 bases and the J gene lost 5 bases, with 10 bases spanning the gap. CDR1 ENHRY and CDR2 SYGVKD come from the germline V gene. CDR3: CAISEDRPDQPQHF. The CDR3 DNA is TGTGCCATCAGTGAGGACAGGCCAGATCAGCCCCAGCATTTT.

The V gene is TRBV27, the J gene TRBJ2-3; possibly TRBD1 for D (5 bases). Germline values: CDR1 MNHEY, CDR2 SMNVEV (reference sequence). The CDR3 contains 15 residues. Trimming took off 2 bases at V and 2 bases at J, with 11 bases between the two ends. CDR3 in amino acids: CASSLHDRITDTQYF. The DNA for the CDR3 is TGTGCCAGCAGTTTACACGACAGAATCACAGATACGCAGTATTTT.

This clone has only one observation. The chain recombines TRBV6-5 with TRBJ1-5; D gene unclear. Germline V gives CDR1 MNHEY, CDR2 SVGAGI. The V end lost 5 bases, the J end lost 2 bases, and 7 bases lay between the germline ends. This CDR3 region has 13 residues. The CDR3 region has the DNA TGTGCCAGCAGTCCTATAGGCAATCAGCCCCAGCATTTT. It encodes CASSPIGNQPQHF.

V gene TRBV5-4 combines with J gene TRBJ2-3; 8 positions match TRBD2. Trimming cost V 3 bases and J 0 bases; bases outside gene matches: 3. This CDR3 contains 15 residues. Germline CDR1 SGHNT, CDR2 YYREEE (reference sequence). The CDR3 nucleotides read TGTGCCAGCAGCTCAAGACTAGCGAGCACAGATACGCAGTATTTT. As protein: CASSSRLASTDTQYF.